This T cell receptor (beta chain) stems from a study of identical twins. Study-wide results and limits: Modeled out-of-frame TCR alpha sharing in monozygotic twins fell below observed levels. Researchers reported excess low generation probability among twin-shared out-of-frame alpha sequences.

Germline values: CDR1 KGHSH, CDR2 LQKENI. The CDR3 loop spans 13 amino acids. The V gene lost 5 bases and the J gene lost 14 bases, with 20 bases spanning the gap. About this clonotype: Its specificity is not known.

TCRdb processed the 5' RACE reads anew with MiXCR; each CDR3 protein has one entry. The sample carries 200,000 to 300,000 distinct CDR3 sequences, approximately 7% recorded once. This same sample was also part of a study on yellow fever vaccine responses in identical twins. That paper notes: Reported findings indicate that twins' vaccine T cell responses seemed partially convergent, partially personalized.

The origin of this receptor is a woman under 30 in good health. The genes are TRBV18 and TRBJ2-3; a weak D match, TRBD1 (6 bases). Sequencing was done on a sample of memory (CD45RO+) T cells sorted from blood. The CDR3 DNA follows: TGTGCCAGCTCAGACAGGACGGGACGAGACGTGTATTTT. It is translated as CASSDRTGRDVYF.